Below, 5 T cell receptor beta chains from the same sample are listed, as sequenced in a study of blood T cell repertoires in COVID-19. Sequencing used immunoSEQ multiplex PCR; TCRdb keeps in-frame clones, though not all of them. Among a few hundred thousand clones listed, around 87% were seen once. Sequencing input: PBMCs or T cells enriched from blood (not recorded which). The receptor set was obtained from a young man who had recovered from COVID-19.

V usage is TRBV19 and J usage is TRBJ1-2; a weak D match, TRBD1 (6 bases). The V gene lost 9 bases and the J gene lost 1 base, with 9 bases spanning the gap. CDR1 LNHDA and CDR2 SQIVND come from the germline V gene (reference sequence). CDR3 size: 12 residues. This chain's CDR3 is CASQQGNYGYTF. In DNA, the CDR3 is TGTGCCAGCCAACAGGGTAACTATGGCTACACCTTC. Together with reference TRBV19 and TRBJ1-2, the CDR3 gives the full variable domain: DGGITQSPKYLFRKEGQNVTLSCEQNLNHDAMYWYRQDPGQGLRLIYYSQIVNDFQKGDIAEGYSVSREKKESFPLTVTSAQKNPTAFYLCASQQGNYGYTFGSGTRLTVV.

The V gene is TRBV4-1, the J gene TRBJ2-7; tentative D call: TRBD1 (5 bases). Deletions cut 1 base from V and 9 bases from J, with 13 bases between. This CDR3 has 13 amino acids. Germline CDR1 reads MGHRA; CDR2 reads YSYEKL. In DNA form, the CDR3 reads TGCGCCAGCAGCCAAGTCGGGCCCCAGGGGCAGTACTTC. Translation gives CASSQVGPQGQYF.

This clone was seen once. The genes are TRBV4-1 and TRBJ2-1; 9 bases line up with TRBD1. J gave up 4 bases and V 1 base, and 11 bases lay outside the gene matches. This CDR3 has 18 amino acids. Germline CDR1 reads MGHRA; CDR2 reads YSYEKL. The CDR3 loop is CASSQGGMGQGGYNEQFF. DNA for the CDR3: TGCGCCAGCAGCCAAGGAGGGATGGGACAGGGCGGGTACAATGAGCAGTTCTTC.

CDR3: CASSSGLDQPGKETQYF. CDR3 in DNA: TGCGCCAGCAGCTCCGGGTTAGACCAACCAGGGAAAGAGACCCAGTACTTC. This rearrangement joins TRBV5-1 to TRBJ2-5; perhaps TRBD1 as D (5 bases). V was pared by 3 bases and J by 3 bases, with 21 bases between. The CDR3 loop spans 17 amino acids. The germline V gene encodes CDR1 SGHRS and CDR2 YFSETQ.

CDR3 sequence (DNA): TGCGCCAGCAGCTATCCCGGGACAGCCGACGAGCAGTACTTC. Amino acid sequence: CASSYPGTADEQYF. The J gene is TRBJ2-7, the V gene TRBV5-1, with 7 bases aligning to TRBD1. CDR1 SGHRS and CDR2 YFSETQ come from the germline V gene. Trimming at V came to 3 bases and at J to 5 bases, leaving 8 bases not matched to a gene. The CDR3 totals 14 residues.